This is a list of T cell receptor beta chains from one sample in a study of CD8 T cells in ankylosing spondylitis. Each CDR3 protein is one row after TCRdb ran MiXCR on the 5' RACE reads. Of about 510,000 distinct CDR3 sequences listed, under 5.5% are singletons. The sequencing input was blood, either unsorted or a sorted T cell fraction (not recorded which). Receptors were obtained from a male donor with ankylosing spondylitis. The CDR3 runs from the conserved cysteine through the conserved F or W. Rows give clone size only sometimes, using once, few, many, or a class for an expanded clone.

v_call	clone_size	cdr3_aa
TRBV12-3/TRBV12-4	many	CASSLDIGSRDRMEQYF
TRBV6-2/TRBV6-3	many	CASSRLMRQETQYF
TRBV20-1	many	CSARDLVGGNTIYF
TRBV29-1	many	CSVVTGPYEQYF
TRBV18	.	CASSSMTSGLTDTQYF
TRBV18	once	CASSPRGFSYEQYF
TRBV4-3	many	CASSLLINQPQHF
TRBV20-1	.	CSAMGQDPTDTQYF
TRBV6-6	many	CASSYLLETQYF
TRBV20-1	.	CSARDDSPPEMGDTEAFF
TRBV4-3	many	CASSQAGARGTEAFF
TRBV29-1	.	CCALGASGAYNDQFF